The 28 T cell receptor beta chains below were found in one sample sequenced in a study of T-cell memory formation after mild COVID-19. TCRdb reanalysed the 5' RACE reads using MiXCR and keeps one entry per CDR3 protein. The top ten clones hold roughly 1.2% of a sample with around 60,000 distinct CDR3 sequences, roughly 9.5% of them seen once. Material for sequencing was PBMCs or a T cell subset sorted from them (not recorded which). The receptor source for this set is a man aged 18-30 years who had mild COVID-19 (a few samples of this study predate the infection). Cell type and time point are not known.

The chain carries TRBV5-6 and TRBJ2-1, with TRBD2 matching over 9 bases. This CDR3 has 15 amino acids. Per germline, CDR1 SGHDT and CDR2 YYEEEE. Trimming at V came to 2 bases and at J to 4 bases, leaving 4 bases not matched to a gene. Written as DNA, the CDR3 is TGTGCCAGCAGCTTCCGGCTAGCGGGGTACAATGAGCAGTTCTTC. This sequence encodes CASSFRLAGYNEQFF.

There are a few counts of this clonotype. J is TRBJ1-2 and V is TRBV9; D is unresolved. Looked up from germline, CDR1 is SGDLS and CDR2 is YYNGEE. There are 14 residues in the CDR3. The V end was cut by 0 bases, the J end by 1 base, with 7 bases between. The DNA for the CDR3 is TGTGCCAGCAGCGTAGACCCAGATAACTATGGCTACACCTTC. Encoded protein: CASSVDPDNYGYTF.

Ten or more counts support this clonotype. The chain links TRBV9 to TRBJ2-5; 7 nucleotides match TRBD2. V was pared by 1 base and J by 1 base, with 7 bases of the junction left unmatched. The CDR3 contains 16 residues. Germline V lookup: CDR1 SGDLS, CDR2 YYNGEE. CDR3 in amino acids: CASSVTAGTFQETQYF. Written as DNA, the CDR3 is TGTGCCAGCAGCGTAACAGCGGGGACCTTCCAAGAGACCCAGTACTTC.

The chain carries TRBV12-3 or TRBV12-4 and TRBJ2-3; the D is unclear. Trimming removed 10 bases at V and 7 bases at J, with 15 bases between. This CDR3 contains 12 residues. CDR3 in DNA: TGTGCCACCTTATCGGGCGGCAATACGCAGTATTTT. Protein: CATLSGGNTQYF.

This clonotype was seen only a few times. The chain has TRBV19 and TRBJ2-1; TRBD1 might be the D (6 bases). The V end lost 7 bases, the J end lost 1 base, and 11 bases lay between the germline ends. Per the germline V gene, CDR1 is LNHDA and CDR2 is SQIVND (reference sequence). The CDR3 length is 14 residues. CDR3 amino acids: CASNQGSSYNEQFF. The CDR3 nucleotides are TGTGCCAGTAATCAGGGGTCATCCTACAATGAGCAGTTCTTC.

This clonotype was seen only a few times. This sequence joins TRBV28 and TRBJ2-7; 7 bases map to TRBD1. The germline V gene encodes CDR1 MDHEN and CDR2 SYDVKM. The CDR3 spans 15 residues. The J segment lost 2 bases and the V segment lost 6 bases, leaving 10 bases of the junction unmatched. CDR3 nucleotides: TGTGCCAGCAGCAAGACAGGGACCCGGCCCTACGAGCAGTACGTC. This gives the protein CASSKTGTRPYEQYV.

The rearrangement links TRBV28 to TRBJ2-5; maybe TRBD2 (5 bases). The germline V and J ends were trimmed by 6 bases and 2 bases, with 7 bases remaining between them. The CDR3 extends over 12 amino acids. In germline, CDR1 is MDHEN, CDR2 SYDVKM. Written as DNA, the CDR3 is TGTGCCAGCAGCGACTATCAAGAGACCCAGTACTTC. Translating gives CASSDYQETQYF.

This clonotype showed up just a few times. V usage is TRBV5-4 and J usage is TRBJ2-1, with unresolved D. CDR1 is SGHNT and CDR2 is YYREEE in the germline V gene (reference sequence). V lost 7 bases to trimming and J lost 9 bases, with 14 bases between them. The CDR3 extends over 12 amino acids. CDR3 in amino acids: CASGSRGSEQFF. For the CDR3, the DNA is TGTGCCAGCGGTTCCCGAGGCAGTGAGCAGTTCTTC.

This clonotype was observed once. The chain uses TRBV11-1 and TRBJ2-5; 11 nucleotides line up with TRBD2. The CDR3 runs to 18 residues. V lost 1 base and J lost 3; bases outside the gene matches: 10. Germline V gene sequence: CDR1 SGHAT, CDR2 FQDESV (reference sequence). The CDR3 spells CASSLGVASGGRKETQYF. In DNA form, the CDR3 reads TGTGCCAGCAGCTTAGGGGTCGCTAGCGGGGGGAGGAAAGAGACCCAGTACTTC.

The chain recombines TRBV7-9 with TRBJ1-2; D is unresolved. CDR3 length: 14 residues. Germline V gives CDR1 SEHNR, CDR2 FQNEAQ (reference sequence). V was trimmed by 1 base and J by 7 bases, leaving 13 bases between them. The CDR3 loop is CASSLDLSAGGYTF. The CDR3 DNA reads as TGTGCCAGCAGCTTAGATCTGAGTGCGGGTGGCTACACCTTC.

The genes are TRBV6-1 and TRBJ1-1; TRBD1 might be the D (5 bases). V was clipped by 6 bases and J by 0 bases, with 11 bases between them. The CDR3 contains 14 residues. From germline, CDR1 is MNHNS and CDR2 SASEGT. CDR3 amino acids: CASRESGLNTEAFF. CDR3 bases: TGTGCCAGCAGGGAGTCGGGACTGAACACTGAAGCTTTCTTT.

This sequence joins TRBV7-9 and TRBJ2-5; D uncertain. This CDR3 has 13 amino acids. V was shortened by 5 bases and J by 5 bases, with 12 bases between the two germline ends. Germline values: CDR1 SEHNR, CDR2 FQNEAQ (reference sequence). The CDR3: CASSPYMGETQYF. The CDR3, as DNA: TGTGCCAGCAGCCCGTATATGGGGGAGACCCAGTACTTC. Variable domain in full (rest from reference TRBV7-9 and TRBJ2-5): DTGVSQNPRHKITKRGQNVTFRCDPISEHNRLYWYRQTLGQGPEFLTYFQNEAQLEKSRLLSDRFSAERPKGSFSTLEIQRTEQGDSAMYLCASSPYMGETQYFGPGTRLLVL.

The chain uses TRBV15 and TRBJ2-5, with D unclear. The CDR3 loop spans 14 amino acids. Germline-derived CDR1 and CDR2 are LNHNV and YYDKDF (reference sequence). Deletions cut 8 bases from V and 2 bases from J, with 15 bases between. CDR3 DNA: TGTGCCACCTCGCCGCGCATCACTCAAGAGACCCAGTACTTC. It translates to CATSPRITQETQYF.

This clonotype showed up just a few times. V gene TRBV18 combines with J gene TRBJ2-1; perhaps D is TRBD1 or TRBD2 (5 bases each). CDR1 KGHSH and CDR2 LQKENI come from the germline V gene. This CDR3 comprises 14 residues. The ends were cut back, 5 bases at V and 7 bases at J, with 15 bases in the middle. CDR3 loop: CASSVDTGGNEQFF. The CDR3 DNA is TGTGCCAGCTCAGTAGACACTGGGGGTAATGAGCAGTTCTTC.

V gene TRBV29-1 combines with J gene TRBJ2-7; TRBD2 matches at 7 bases. This CDR3 contains 11 residues. Trimming took 4 bases from V and 3 from J; bases not matched to a gene: 0. Looked up from germline, CDR1 is SQVTM and CDR2 is ANQGSEA. CDR3 DNA sequence: TGCAGCGTTGGGGACTACTACGAGCAGTACTTC. Translating gives CSVGDYYEQYF.

This clonotype turned up a few times. The rearrangement joins TRBV12-3 or TRBV12-4 to TRBJ1-5; no firm D call. CDR3 size: 13 residues. V shed 0 bases and J shed 4 bases, with 4 bases lying between them. Here the CDR3 DNA reads TGTGCCAGCAGTTTAGCAGAGAATCAGCCCCAGCATTTT. The encoded protein is CASSLAENQPQHF.

This clonotype was counted only a few times. This chain links TRBV20-1 with TRBJ2-1; TRBD2 is a possible D gene (6 bases). CDR1 is DFQATT, CDR2 SNEGSKA, per germline (reference sequence). The CDR3 has 14 residues. With 8 bases removed from V and 2 bases from J, the gap between germline ends came to 16 bases. The CDR3 reads CSSLAGRAYNEQFF. In DNA form, the CDR3 reads TGCAGTTCCCTGGCGGGGCGCGCCTACAATGAGCAGTTCTTC.

This clonotype was picked up a small number of times. V is TRBV24-1 and J is TRBJ2-5; maybe TRBD2 (5 bases). V lost 0 bases to trimming and J lost 5 bases, with 18 bases between them. This CDR3 contains 17 residues. The germline gives CDR1 KGHDR, CDR2 SFDVKD. The CDR3 region is CATSDLRLRAPRETQYF. For the CDR3, the DNA is TGTGCCACCAGTGATTTGCGGTTGCGGGCACCGCGTGAGACCCAGTACTTC.

This clonotype was observed at least ten times. The rearrangement uses TRBV7-8 and TRBJ2-1; D remains ambiguous. Deletions cut 1 base from V and 0 bases from J, with 7 bases between. This CDR3 is 15 amino acids long. The germline V gene has CDR1 SGHVS and CDR2 FQNEAQ. The CDR3 sequence: CASSLGFLSYNEQFF. CDR3 nucleotides: TGTGCCAGCAGCTTAGGCTTCCTCTCCTACAATGAGCAGTTCTTC.

This clonotype has a handful of counts. The rearrangement joins TRBV7-2 to TRBJ1-5; D unresolved. V was pared by 2 bases and J by 2 bases, with 13 bases between. CDR3 length: 16 amino acids. CDR1 and CDR2 from the germline V gene are SGHTA and FQGNSA. The CDR3 DNA reads as TGTGCCAGCAGCTTATGGTCTGGGGAGGGCAATCAGCCCCAGCATTTT. Its translation: CASSLWSGEGNQPQHF.

In this sample, this clonotype turned up a few times. The genes are TRBV6-2 or TRBV6-3 and TRBJ1-5; no definite D call. Germline V gene data show CDR1 as MNHEY and CDR2 as SVGEGT. This CDR3 is built from 15 residues. The V gene lost 2 bases and the J gene lost 6 bases, with 14 bases spanning the gap. The CDR3 DNA is TGTGCCAGCAGTTACACGAGTGCCGTCAGTCAGCCCCAGCATTTT. It yields the protein CASSYTSAVSQPQHF.

This clonotype was recorded many times. The chain joins TRBV5-1 to TRBJ2-5, with TRBD2 identical over 13 bases. This CDR3 comprises 17 residues. CDR1 is SGHRS, CDR2 YFSETQ, per germline. The junction had 10 bases not matched to a gene; V was cut back by 4 bases and J by 4 bases. The CDR3 protein is CASSGGELAGGPETQYF. CDR3 DNA sequence: TGCGCCAGCAGCGGCGGCGAACTAGCGGGGGGGCCAGAGACCCAGTACTTC.

CDR3 DNA sequence: TGTGCCAGCAGCTTAGGGGAGGGGGACAGGCAGTTCTTC. Protein product: CASSLGEGDRQFF. The chain links TRBV7-2 to TRBJ2-1; TRBD1 or TRBD2 may be the D gene (7 bases each). Germline V CDR1 and CDR2: SGHTA, FQGNSA. This CDR3 is 13 amino acids long. The germline V and J ends were trimmed by 1 base and 12 bases, with 13 bases remaining between them.

The table lists this clonotype with a few counts. The chain joins TRBV7-8 to TRBJ2-5; tentatively, D is TRBD2 (6 bases). CDR3 length equals 15 residues. The germline CDR1 and CDR2 sequences are SGHVS and FQNEAQ. V was trimmed by 0 bases and J by 7 bases, leaving 15 bases between them. CDR3: CASSLAGGPAATQYF. CDR3 nucleotide sequence: TGTGCCAGCAGCTTAGCGGGGGGACCGGCTGCGACCCAGTACTTC.

This clonotype is medium-sized (0.01 to 0.1%) within its sample. The chain carries TRBV5-6 and TRBJ2-3; D call uncertain. V shed 7 bases and J shed 0 bases, with 9 bases lying between them. Germline V CDR1 and CDR2: SGHDT, YYEEEE. This CDR3 region has 13 residues. DNA for the CDR3: TGTGCCAGCGGCCAACTGAGCACAGATACGCAGTATTTT. Translating gives CASGQLSTDTQYF.

There are a few counts of this clonotype. The V and J genes are TRBV21-1 and TRBJ1-2. TRBV21-1 is assigned pseudogene status. This CDR3 is built from 11 residues. The CDR3 nucleotides read TGTGCCAGCAGCGAGGCCGATGGCTACACCTTC. Translating gives CASSEADGYTF.

The J gene is TRBJ2-7, the V gene TRBV5-1; D possibly matches TRBD1 or TRBD2 (5 bases each). The CDR3 contains 16 residues. V lost 0 bases and J lost 2, with 15 bases in between. Germline V gene lookup returns CDR1 SGHRS and CDR2 YFSETQ. The CDR3 region has the DNA TGCGCCAGCAGCTTGGCCGTCGGGACGGATACCTACGAGCAGTACTTC. Translating gives CASSLAVGTDTYEQYF.

The genes are TRBV7-9 and TRBJ1-4, with 10 bases identical to TRBD1. The CDR3 consists of 15 residues. The germline V gene has CDR1 SEHNR and CDR2 FQNEAQ (reference sequence). V gave up 6 bases and J gave up 6 bases; unmatched junction bases: 7. The CDR3 sequence is CASRGIGTGDEKLFF. In DNA form, the CDR3 reads TGTGCCAGCAGGGGAATCGGGACAGGGGATGAAAAACTGTTTTTT.